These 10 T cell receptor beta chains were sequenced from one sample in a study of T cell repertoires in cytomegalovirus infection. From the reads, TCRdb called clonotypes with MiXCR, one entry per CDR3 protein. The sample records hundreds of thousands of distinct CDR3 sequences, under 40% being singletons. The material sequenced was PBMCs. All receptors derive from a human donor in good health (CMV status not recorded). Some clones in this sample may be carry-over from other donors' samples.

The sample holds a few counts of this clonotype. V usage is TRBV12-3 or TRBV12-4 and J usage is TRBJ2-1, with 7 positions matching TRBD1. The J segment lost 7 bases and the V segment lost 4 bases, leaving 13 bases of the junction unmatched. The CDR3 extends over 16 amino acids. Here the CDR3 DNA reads TGTGCCAGCAGTTCCCCCAGGGGGACCTTTACGAATGAGCAGTTCTTC. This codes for CASSSPRGTFTNEQFF.

CDR3 coding DNA: TGTGCCAGCAGCCTAGGGGTTAAAAGTCTCAGGGGGTTATACAATGAGCAGTTCTTC. As protein: CASSLGVKSLRGLYNEQFF. The chain couples TRBV4-2 to TRBJ2-1; TRBD1 aligns across 7 bases. V was pared by 4 bases and J by 4 bases, with 19 bases of the junction left unmatched. Germline V CDR1 and CDR2: LGHNA, YNFKEQ. This CDR3 has 19 amino acids.

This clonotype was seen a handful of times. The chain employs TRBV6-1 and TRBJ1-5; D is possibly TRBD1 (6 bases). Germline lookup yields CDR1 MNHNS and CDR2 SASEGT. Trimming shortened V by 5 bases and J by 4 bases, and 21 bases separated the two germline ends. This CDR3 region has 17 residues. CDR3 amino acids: CASSPKSLLGTNQPQHF. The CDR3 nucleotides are TGTGCCAGCAGTCCAAAGTCCCTTTTAGGGACAAATCAGCCCCAGCATTTT.

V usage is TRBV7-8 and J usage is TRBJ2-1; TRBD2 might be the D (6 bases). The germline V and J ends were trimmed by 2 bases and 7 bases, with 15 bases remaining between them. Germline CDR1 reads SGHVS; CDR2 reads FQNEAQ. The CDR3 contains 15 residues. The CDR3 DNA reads TGTGCCAGCAGCTTAACGGCGGGGTCGCCGAATGAGCAGTTCTTC. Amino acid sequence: CASSLTAGSPNEQFF.

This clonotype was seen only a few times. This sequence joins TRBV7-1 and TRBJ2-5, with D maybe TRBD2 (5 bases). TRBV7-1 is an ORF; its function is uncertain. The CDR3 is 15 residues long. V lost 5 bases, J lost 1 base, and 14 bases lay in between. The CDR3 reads CASSPPSGIQETQYF. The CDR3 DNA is TGTGCCAGCAGCCCCCCCTCCGGGATCCAAGAGACCCAGTACTTC.

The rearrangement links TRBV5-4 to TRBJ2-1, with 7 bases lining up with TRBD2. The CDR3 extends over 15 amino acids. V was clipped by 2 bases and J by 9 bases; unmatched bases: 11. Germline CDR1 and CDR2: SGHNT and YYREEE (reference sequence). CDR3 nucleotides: TGTGCCAGCAGCTTTGGGAGGGGATGGGGAAGTGAGCAGTTCTTC. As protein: CASSFGRGWGSEQFF.

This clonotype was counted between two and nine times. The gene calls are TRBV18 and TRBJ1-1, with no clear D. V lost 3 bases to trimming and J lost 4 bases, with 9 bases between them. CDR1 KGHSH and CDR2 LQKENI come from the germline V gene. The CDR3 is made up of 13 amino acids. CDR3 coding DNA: TGTGCCAGCTCACCGAGGGAGATCACTGAAGCTTTCTTT. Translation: CASSPREITEAFF.

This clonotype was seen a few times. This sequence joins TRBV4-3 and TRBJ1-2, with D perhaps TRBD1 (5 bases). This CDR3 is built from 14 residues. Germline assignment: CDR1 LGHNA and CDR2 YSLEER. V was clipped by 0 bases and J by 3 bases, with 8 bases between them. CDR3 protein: CASSQEWGDYGYTF. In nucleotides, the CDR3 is TGCGCCAGCAGCCAAGAGTGGGGGGACTATGGCTACACCTTC.

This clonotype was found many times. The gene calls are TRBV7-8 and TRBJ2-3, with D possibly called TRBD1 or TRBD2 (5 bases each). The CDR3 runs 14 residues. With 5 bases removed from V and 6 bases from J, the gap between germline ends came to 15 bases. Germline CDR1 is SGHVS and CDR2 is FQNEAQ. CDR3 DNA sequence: TGTGCCAGCAGCAAACGGGACGGTGAGGATACGCAGTATTTT. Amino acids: CASSKRDGEDTQYF.

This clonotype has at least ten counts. CDR3 amino acids: CASSLGGPYEQYF. DNA of the CDR3: TGTGCCAGCAGCTTAGGTGGGCCGTACGAGCAGTACTTC. The V call is TRBV11-2, the J call TRBJ2-7; D is uncertain. CDR1 is SGHAT, CDR2 FQNNGV, per germline. Trimming shortened V by 1 base and J by 4 bases, and 8 bases separated the two germline ends. This CDR3 has 13 amino acids. The full variable domain, with the rest looked up from reference TRBV11-2 and TRBJ2-7, is EAGVAQSPRYKIIEKRQSVAFWCNPISGHATLYWYQQILGQGPKLLIQFQNNGVVDDSQLPKDRFSAERLKGVDSTLKIQPAKLEDSAVYLCASSLGGPYEQYFGPGTRLTVT.